One sample yielded the 17 T cell receptor beta chains listed below, sequenced in a study of cytomegalovirus exposure and HLA in healthy donors. Amplification used 60 Vbeta primers and 13 Jbeta primers. The assay was immunoSEQ multiplex PCR, and TCRdb's table has in-frame clones only and misses some. The top ten clones hold about 4% of a sample with about 160,000 clones, about 85% of them seen once. The material sequenced was PBMCs. The origin of the receptors is a human donor in good health.

The chain is built from TRBV6-6 and TRBJ2-5; the D gene is possibly TRBD1 (5 bases). The V end lost 6 bases, the J end lost 0 bases, and 8 bases lay between the germline ends. This CDR3 is 13 amino acids long. Germline-derived CDR1 and CDR2 are MNHNY and SVGAGI (reference sequence). The CDR3 DNA sequence: TGTGCCAGCAGCAGGGTCCACCAAGAGACCCAGTACTTC. Its protein product is CASSRVHQETQYF.

The genes are TRBV7-9 and TRBJ2-7; D remains ambiguous. V lost 5 bases, J lost 3 bases, and 14 bases lay in between. This CDR3 region has 14 residues. Germline V CDR1 and CDR2: SEHNR, FQNEAQ (reference sequence). CDR3 nucleotides: TGTGCCAGCAGCGCCTACGATAAGAACTACGAGCAGTACTTC. Its protein is CASSAYDKNYEQYF. Full variable domain (rest looked up from reference TRBV7-9 and TRBJ2-7): DTGVSQNPRHKITKRGQNVTFRCDPISEHNRLYWYRQTLGQGPEFLTYFQNEAQLEKSRLLSDRFSAERPKGSFSTLEIQRTEQGDSAMYLCASSAYDKNYEQYFGPGTRLTVT.

The rearrangement joins TRBV5-6 to TRBJ1-1; D is possibly TRBD1 (6 bases). This CDR3 has 15 residues. Deletions cut 0 bases from V and 1 base from J, with 10 bases between. CDR1 and CDR2 (germline): SGHDT, YYEEEE. The CDR3 DNA is TGTGCCAGCAGCTTGGCCCAGACAGGGAACACTGAAGCTTTCTTT. Protein product: CASSLAQTGNTEAFF.

The CDR3 DNA follows: TGTGCCAGCAGCTTAGGACTGGCAGTCTACGAGCAGTACTTC. This encodes CASSLGLAVYEQYF. The V and J genes are TRBV11-2 and TRBJ2-7; D is uncertain. From germline, CDR1 is SGHAT and CDR2 FQNNGV. CDR3 length: 14 residues. Trimming left V 1 base short and J 3 bases short, with 10 bases between.

The chain is built from TRBV6-6 and TRBJ1-3, with D maybe TRBD1 (5 bases). The CDR3 has 14 residues. Trimming left V 6 bases short and J 2 bases short, with 11 bases between. Germline V gene sequence: CDR1 MNHNY, CDR2 SVGAGI (reference sequence). In DNA, the CDR3 is TGTGCCAGCAGCCCAGGGATAACTGGAAACACCATATATTTT. Translation: CASSPGITGNTIYF.

The V gene is TRBV5-1, the J gene TRBJ1-1; the D is unclear. The CDR3 has 14 residues. Germline CDR1 is SGHRS and CDR2 is YFSETQ. V gave up 4 bases and J gave up 0 bases, with 10 bases separating them. CDR3: CASSTELMNTEAFF. The CDR3 region has the DNA TGCGCCAGCAGCACGGAGCTTATGAACACTGAAGCTTTCTTT. The whole variable domain, remainder taken from reference TRBV5-1 and TRBJ1-1, is KAGVTQTPRYLIKTRGQQVTLSCSPISGHRSVSWYQQTPGQGLQFLFEYFSETQRNKGNFPGRFSGRQFSNSRSEMNVSTLELGDSALYLCASSTELMNTEAFFGQGTRLTVV.

V is TRBV5-4 and J is TRBJ1-4; 8 nucleotides match TRBD1. The CDR3 runs to 14 residues. Trimming at V came to 3 bases and at J to 6 bases, leaving 4 bases not matched to a gene. Germline-derived CDR1 and CDR2 are SGHNT and YYREEE (reference sequence). The CDR3 reads CASSSTGADEKLFF. The CDR3 nucleotides are TGTGCCAGCAGCTCGACAGGGGCAGATGAAAAACTGTTTTTT.

The V and J genes are TRBV28 and TRBJ1-2; 10 nucleotides line up with TRBD1. CDR1 is MDHEN and CDR2 is SYDVKM in the germline V gene. V was pared by 5 bases and J by 8 bases, with 14 bases of the junction left unmatched. The CDR3 is made up of 16 amino acids. CDR3 coding DNA: TGTGCCAGCAGTCCCTACGCTGGGACAGGGGAGGAGGGCTACACCTTC. It is translated as CASSPYAGTGEEGYTF.

The chain is built from TRBV23-1 and TRBJ2-4; 8 bases are shared with TRBD1. TRBV23-1 is filed as an ORF, its function uncertain. CDR3 length equals 16 residues. V shed 4 bases and J 4 bases; nucleotides not matched to a gene: 9. The CDR3 loop is CASSRGWTGIKNIQYF. The CDR3 DNA reads as TGCGCCAGCAGTCGGGGCTGGACAGGGATTAAAAACATTCAGTACTTC.

This clone occurred a few times. The chain recombines TRBV6-6 with TRBJ1-4, with D unclear. Germline V lookup: CDR1 MNHNY, CDR2 SVGAGI (reference sequence). This CDR3 comprises 16 residues. V was trimmed by 6 bases and J by 4 bases, leaving 18 bases between them. The CDR3 bases are TGTGCCAGCAGCCGCCTCCCGGCGGGCCTTAATGAAAAACTGTTTTTT. Amino acids: CASSRLPAGLNEKLFF.

Notes on this clone: At one end the junction does not follow the germline gene, possibly because of a read error. The gene calls are TRBV7-9 and TRBJ2-1; 9 nucleotides match TRBD2. CDR1 SEHNR and CDR2 FQNEAQ come from the germline V gene (reference sequence). This CDR3 contains 16 residues. The CDR3 DNA is TGTTCCAGCAGCCCTCCTAGCGGGACCTCCTACAATGAGCAGTTCTTC. Amino acids: CSSSPPSGTSYNEQFF.

The CDR3 spells CASSGGLGYGYTF. For the CDR3, the DNA is TGCGCCAGCAGCGGGGGGTTAGGCTATGGCTACACCTTC. The genes are TRBV4-3 and TRBJ1-2, with a possible D match to TRBD1 (5 bases). This CDR3 spans 13 amino acids. Germline CDR1 LGHNA, CDR2 YSLEER. V lost 5 bases to trimming and J lost 4 bases, with 11 bases between them.

The chain uses TRBV28 and TRBJ1-6; D call uncertain. CDR1 and CDR2 (germline): MDHEN, SYDVKM. Between the trimmed V and J ends, which lost 3 bases and 6 bases, there was a span of 15 bases. This CDR3 is built from 16 residues. CDR3 region: CASSFPFEQANSPLHF. As DNA, the CDR3 is TGTGCCAGCAGTTTTCCTTTTGAGCAGGCTAATTCACCCCTCCACTTT. Supplemented by reference TRBV28 and TRBJ1-6, the full variable domain reads DVKVTQSSRYLVKRTGEKVFLECVQDMDHENMFWYRQDPGLGLRLIYFSYDVKMKEKGDIPEGYSVSREKKERFSLILESASTNQTSMYLCASSFPFEQANSPLHFGNGTRLTVT.

The CDR3 spells CASSLAPGQGSYGYTF. The CDR3 DNA sequence: TGCGCCAGCAGCTTGGCGCCGGGACAGGGGAGCTATGGCTACACCTTC. This rearrangement joins TRBV5-1 to TRBJ1-2; 10 bases are shared with TRBD1. After removal of 0 bases from V and 4 bases from J, the junction contained 6 bases not matched to a gene. CDR1 is SGHRS and CDR2 is YFSETQ in the germline V gene. There are 16 residues in the CDR3.

The chain couples TRBV2 to TRBJ2-2; TRBD1 matches 10 bases. This CDR3 has 15 amino acids. CDR1 is SNHLY and CDR2 is FYNNEI in the germline V gene. The V gene end was trimmed by 7 bases and the J gene end by 5 bases; junction bases not matched to a gene: 7. DNA for the CDR3: TGTGCCAGCACCCCTGACAGGGGGCGAACCGGGGAGCTGTTTTTT. It is translated as CASTPDRGRTGELFF.

CDR3 nucleotide sequence: TGTGCCAGCAGCCGTAAAGCTGGTGACAGGGCGAACACAGATACGCAGTATTTT. Translating gives CASSRKAGDRANTDTQYF. This chain joins TRBV7-2 and TRBJ2-3; 7 nucleotides match TRBD1. Germline lookup yields CDR1 SGHTA and CDR2 FQGNSA. V shed 5 bases, J shed 2 bases, and the junction held 16 bases outside the gene matches. This CDR3 region has 18 residues.

V gene TRBV7-9 combines with J gene TRBJ2-6; no clear D gene. The V gene lost 0 bases and the J gene lost 4 bases, with 10 bases spanning the gap. CDR3 length equals 16 residues. Germline CDR1 reads SEHNR; CDR2 reads FQNEAQ (reference sequence). DNA of the CDR3: TGTGCCAGCAGCTTAGCAGGCGCCGGGGGGGCCAACGTCCTGACTTTC. Translated, it gives CASSLAGAGGANVLTF.